The TCR beta chain described here comes from a study of blood T cell repertoires in COVID-19. This CDR3 comprises 18 residues. Germline V gene sequence: CDR1 MNHNS, CDR2 SASEGT. V lost 0 bases and J lost 4, with 19 bases in between. In the study's own analysis: How many nucleated cells were present was estimated from reference gene primer amplification. TCRdb keeps only in-frame clones here, not all; method: immunoSEQ multiplex PCR. V and J calls and clone size follow that table, whereas D and trimming were derived from the DNA. The table shows 90,000 or so clones, with approximately 86% occurring only once.

The J gene is TRBJ2-1, the V gene TRBV6-1; maybe TRBD1 (6 bases). Sequenced material: peripheral blood. The TCR was taken from a man in his sixties with acute or convalescent COVID-19. The CDR3 reads CASSEALLGQSPYNEQFF. In DNA, the CDR3 is TGTGCCAGCAGTGAAGCGCTTCTAGGACAGTCCCCGTACAATGAGCAGTTCTTC.